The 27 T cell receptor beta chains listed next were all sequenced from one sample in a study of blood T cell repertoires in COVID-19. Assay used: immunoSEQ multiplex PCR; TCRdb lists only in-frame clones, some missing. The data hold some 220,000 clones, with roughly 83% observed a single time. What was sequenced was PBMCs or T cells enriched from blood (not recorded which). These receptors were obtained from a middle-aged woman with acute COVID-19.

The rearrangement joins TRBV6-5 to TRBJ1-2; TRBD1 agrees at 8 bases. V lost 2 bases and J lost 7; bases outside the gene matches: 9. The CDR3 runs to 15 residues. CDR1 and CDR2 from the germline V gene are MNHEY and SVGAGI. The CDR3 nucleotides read TGTGCCAGCAGTTACCGCGGACAGGGCAATATTGGCTACACCTTC. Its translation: CASSYRGQGNIGYTF.

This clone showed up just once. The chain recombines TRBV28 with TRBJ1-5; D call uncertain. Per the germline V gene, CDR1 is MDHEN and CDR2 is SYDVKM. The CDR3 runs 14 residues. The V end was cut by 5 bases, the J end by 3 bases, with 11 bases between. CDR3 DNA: TGTGCCAGCAGTCCCCGGTTGTTCAATCAGCCCCAGCATTTT. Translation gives CASSPRLFNQPQHF.

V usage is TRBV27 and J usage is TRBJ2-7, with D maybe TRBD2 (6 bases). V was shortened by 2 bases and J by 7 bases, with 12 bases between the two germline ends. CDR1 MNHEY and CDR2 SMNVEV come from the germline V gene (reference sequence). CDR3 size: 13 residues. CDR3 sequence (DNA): TGTGCCAGCAGTTTAATGCCCCGGGGGGAGCAGTACTTC. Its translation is CASSLMPRGEQYF.

CDR3 loop: CASSLLGLGNTIYF. The CDR3 DNA sequence: TGTGCCAGCAGTTTATTGGGGCTTGGAAACACCATATATTTT. The rearrangement uses TRBV28 and TRBJ1-3, with D perhaps TRBD1 (5 bases). The germline CDR1 and CDR2 sequences are MDHEN and SYDVKM. CDR3 length equals 14 residues. V was trimmed by 1 base and J by 3 bases, leaving 7 bases between them.

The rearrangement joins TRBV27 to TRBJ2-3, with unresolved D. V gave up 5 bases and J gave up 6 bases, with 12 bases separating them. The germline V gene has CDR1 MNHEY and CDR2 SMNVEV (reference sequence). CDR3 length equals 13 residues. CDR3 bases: TGTGCCAGCAGTCCCCCCCACGGGGATACGCAGTATTTT. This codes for CASSPPHGDTQYF.

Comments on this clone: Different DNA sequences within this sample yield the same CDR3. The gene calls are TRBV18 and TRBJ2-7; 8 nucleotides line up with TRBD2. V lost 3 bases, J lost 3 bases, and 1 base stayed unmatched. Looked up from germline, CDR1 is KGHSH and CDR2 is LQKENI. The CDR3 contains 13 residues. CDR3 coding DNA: TGTGCCAGCTCACCCGGGACTAGCTACGAGCAGTACTTC. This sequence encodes CASSPGTSYEQYF.

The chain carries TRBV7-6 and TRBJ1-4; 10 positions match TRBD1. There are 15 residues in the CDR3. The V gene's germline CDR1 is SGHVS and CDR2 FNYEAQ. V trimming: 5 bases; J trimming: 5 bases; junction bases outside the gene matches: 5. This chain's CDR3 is CASSVGTGVNEKLFF. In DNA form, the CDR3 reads TGTGCCAGCAGCGTAGGGACAGGGGTAAATGAAAAACTGTTTTTT.

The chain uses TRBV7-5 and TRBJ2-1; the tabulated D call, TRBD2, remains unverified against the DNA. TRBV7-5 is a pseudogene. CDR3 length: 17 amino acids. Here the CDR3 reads CVRSLSSGRGSYNEQFF. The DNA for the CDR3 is TGTGTCAGAAGCCTCAGTAGCGGGAGAGGCTCCTACAATGAGCAGTTCTTC.

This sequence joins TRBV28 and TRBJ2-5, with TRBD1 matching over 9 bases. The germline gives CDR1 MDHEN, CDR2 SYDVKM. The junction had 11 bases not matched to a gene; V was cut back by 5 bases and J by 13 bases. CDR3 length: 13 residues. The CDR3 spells CASSPPFRQGGYF. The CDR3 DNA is TGTGCCAGCAGTCCTCCTTTCAGACAGGGGGGGTACTTC.

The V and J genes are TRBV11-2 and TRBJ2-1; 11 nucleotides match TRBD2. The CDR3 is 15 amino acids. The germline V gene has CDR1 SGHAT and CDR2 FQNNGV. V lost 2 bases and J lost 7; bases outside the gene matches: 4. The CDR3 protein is CASSLLAGGANEQFF. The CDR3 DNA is TGTGCCAGCAGCTTACTAGCGGGAGGAGCAAATGAGCAGTTCTTC.

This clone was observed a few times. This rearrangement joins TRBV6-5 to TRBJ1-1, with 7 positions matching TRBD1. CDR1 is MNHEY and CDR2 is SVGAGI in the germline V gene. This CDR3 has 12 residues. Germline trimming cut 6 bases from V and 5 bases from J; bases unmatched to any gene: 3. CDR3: CASSPTGTEAFF. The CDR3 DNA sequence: TGTGCCAGCAGCCCGACAGGGACTGAAGCTTTCTTT.

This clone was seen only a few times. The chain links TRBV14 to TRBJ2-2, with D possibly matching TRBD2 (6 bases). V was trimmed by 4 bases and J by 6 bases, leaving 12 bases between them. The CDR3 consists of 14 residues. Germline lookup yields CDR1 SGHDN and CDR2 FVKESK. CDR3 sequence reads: CASSLLGGAGELFF. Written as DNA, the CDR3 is TGTGCCAGCAGCCTATTGGGCGGGGCCGGGGAGCTGTTTTTT.

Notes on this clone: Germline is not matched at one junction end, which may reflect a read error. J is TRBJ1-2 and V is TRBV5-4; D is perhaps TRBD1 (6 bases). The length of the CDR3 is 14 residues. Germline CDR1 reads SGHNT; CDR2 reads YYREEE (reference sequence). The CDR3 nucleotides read TGTGCCAGCAGCTTACCGGGACAAGGGTCCCTCATCGCCTTC. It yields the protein CASSLPGQGSLIAF.

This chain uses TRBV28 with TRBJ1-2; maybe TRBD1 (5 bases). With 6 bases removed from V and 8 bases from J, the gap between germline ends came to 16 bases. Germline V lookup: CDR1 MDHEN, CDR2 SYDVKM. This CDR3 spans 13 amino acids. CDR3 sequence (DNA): TGTGCCAGCAGCCTCTCCGGGGGGAGGGGCTACACCTTC. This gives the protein CASSLSGGRGYTF.

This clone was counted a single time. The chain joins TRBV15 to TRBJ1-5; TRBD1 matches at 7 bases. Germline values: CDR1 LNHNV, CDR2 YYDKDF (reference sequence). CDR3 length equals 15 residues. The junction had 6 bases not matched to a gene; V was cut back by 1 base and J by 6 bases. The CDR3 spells CATSRGAGGFQPQHF. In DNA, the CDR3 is TGTGCCACCAGCAGAGGGGCAGGGGGATTTCAGCCCCAGCATTTT.

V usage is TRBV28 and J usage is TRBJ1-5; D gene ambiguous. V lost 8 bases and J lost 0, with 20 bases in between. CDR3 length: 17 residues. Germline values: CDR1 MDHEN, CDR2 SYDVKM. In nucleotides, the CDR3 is TGTGCCAGCGGCTTTCCGAGCAGGAAATATAGCAATCAGCCCCAGCATTTT. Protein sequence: CASGFPSRKYSNQPQHF.

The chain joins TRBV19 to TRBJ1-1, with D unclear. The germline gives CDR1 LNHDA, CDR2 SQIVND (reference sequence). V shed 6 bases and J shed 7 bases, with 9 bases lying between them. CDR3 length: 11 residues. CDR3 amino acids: CASRTLNEAFF. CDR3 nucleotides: TGTGCCAGTAGGACATTAAATGAAGCTTTCTTT.

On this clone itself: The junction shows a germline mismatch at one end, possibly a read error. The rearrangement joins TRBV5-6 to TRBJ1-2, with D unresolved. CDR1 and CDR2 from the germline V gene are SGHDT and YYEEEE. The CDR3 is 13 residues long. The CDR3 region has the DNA TGTGCCAGCAGCTTGACGGGTAACCATGGCTACACCTTC. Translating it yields CASSLTGNHGYTF.

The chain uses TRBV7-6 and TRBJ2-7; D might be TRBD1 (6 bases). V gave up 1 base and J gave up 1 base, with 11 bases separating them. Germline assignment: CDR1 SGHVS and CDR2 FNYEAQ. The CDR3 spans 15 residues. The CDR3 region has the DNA TGTGCCAGCAGCTTAGAGGCAGGGGTGTCCTACGAGCAGTACTTC. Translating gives CASSLEAGVSYEQYF.

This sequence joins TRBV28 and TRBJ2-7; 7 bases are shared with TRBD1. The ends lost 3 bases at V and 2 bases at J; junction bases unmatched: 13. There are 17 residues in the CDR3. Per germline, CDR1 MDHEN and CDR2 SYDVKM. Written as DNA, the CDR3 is TGTGCCAGCAGTTTCATCATGGGCAGGGGGATGCCCTACGAGCAGTACTTC. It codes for CASSFIMGRGMPYEQYF.

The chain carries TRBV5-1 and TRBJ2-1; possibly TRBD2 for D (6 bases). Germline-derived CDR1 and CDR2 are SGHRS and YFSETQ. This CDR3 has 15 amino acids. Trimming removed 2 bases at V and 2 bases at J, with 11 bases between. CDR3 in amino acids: CASSFSGATYNEQFF. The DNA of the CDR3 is TGCGCCAGCAGCTTTAGCGGTGCGACCTACAATGAGCAGTTCTTC.

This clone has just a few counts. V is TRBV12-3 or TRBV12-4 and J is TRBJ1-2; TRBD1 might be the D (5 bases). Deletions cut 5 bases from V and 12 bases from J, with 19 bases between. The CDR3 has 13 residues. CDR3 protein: CASSPRRGSMDTF. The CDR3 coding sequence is TGTGCCAGCAGTCCCCGCCGGGGGTCAATGGACACCTTC.

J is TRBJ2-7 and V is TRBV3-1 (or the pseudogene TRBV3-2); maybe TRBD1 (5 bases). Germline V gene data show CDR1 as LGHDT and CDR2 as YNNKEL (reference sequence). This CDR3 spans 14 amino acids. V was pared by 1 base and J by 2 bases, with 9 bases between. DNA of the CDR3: TGTGCCAGCAGCCAAGGGGGCCCGCCCTACGAGCAGTACTTC. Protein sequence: CASSQGGPPYEQYF.

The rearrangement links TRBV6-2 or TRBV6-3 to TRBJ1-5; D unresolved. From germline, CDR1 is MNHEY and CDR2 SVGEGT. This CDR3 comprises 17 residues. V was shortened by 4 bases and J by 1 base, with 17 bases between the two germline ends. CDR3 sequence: CASSWDVFSGSNQPQHF. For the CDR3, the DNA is TGTGCCAGCAGTTGGGATGTTTTTTCGGGAAGCAATCAGCCCCAGCATTTT.

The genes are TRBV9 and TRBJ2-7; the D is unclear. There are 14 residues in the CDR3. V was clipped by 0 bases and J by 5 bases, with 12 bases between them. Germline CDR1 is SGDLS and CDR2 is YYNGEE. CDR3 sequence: CASSVDNSPHEQYF. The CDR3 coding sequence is TGTGCCAGCAGCGTAGATAATAGCCCCCACGAGCAGTACTTC. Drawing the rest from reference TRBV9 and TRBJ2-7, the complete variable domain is DSGVTQTPKHLITATGQRVTLRCSPRSGDLSVYWYQQSLDQGLQFLIQYYNGEERAKGNILERFSAQQFPDLHSELNLSSLELGDSALYFCASSVDNSPHEQYFGPGTRLTVT.

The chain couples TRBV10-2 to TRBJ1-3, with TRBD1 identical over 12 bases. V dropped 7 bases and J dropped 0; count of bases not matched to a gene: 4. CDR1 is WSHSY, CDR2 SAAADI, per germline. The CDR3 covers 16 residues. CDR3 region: CASMGQGALSGNTIYF. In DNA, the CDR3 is TGCGCCAGCATGGGACAGGGGGCCCTCTCTGGAAACACCATATATTTT.

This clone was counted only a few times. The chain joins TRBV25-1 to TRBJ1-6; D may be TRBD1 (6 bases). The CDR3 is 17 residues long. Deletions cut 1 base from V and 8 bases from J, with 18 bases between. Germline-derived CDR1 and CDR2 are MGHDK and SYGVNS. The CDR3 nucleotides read TGTGCCAGCAGTGAATTACAAGGATCAGGGGTTCATTCACCCCTCCACTTT. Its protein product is CASSELQGSGVHSPLHF.